One and the same sample provided the 21 T cell receptor beta chains below, sequenced in a study of metastatic and nonmetastatic thyroid tumors. TCRdb re-analyzed the PCR reads through MiXCR. The repertoire holds about 92,000 clones, with approximately 15% as singletons. All patients were treatment-naive before thyroid surgery. Sequenced sample: blood. Receptor source: a female donor with papillary thyroid cancer or a benign thyroid nodule (not recorded which). Some clones in this sample may be carry-over from other donors' samples.

This clone was seen many times. This chain uses TRBV5-6 with TRBJ2-5; the D call may be TRBD1 or TRBD2 (6 bases each). Germline V CDR1 and CDR2: SGHDT, YYEEEE. Trimming cost V 4 bases and J 5 bases, with 12 bases left between them. The CDR3 is 13 residues long. In nucleotides, the CDR3 is TGTGCCAGCAGCCTCGAAGGGGGGGAGACCCAGTACTTC. Translating it yields CASSLEGGETQYF.

Details on this clone: A clone one base away is much larger, so this may be a read error. The chain recombines TRBV5-4 with TRBJ2-7; no definite D call. The CDR3 is made up of 13 amino acids. Germline V lookup: CDR1 SGHNT, CDR2 YYREEE (reference sequence). V shed 4 bases and J shed 3 bases, with 11 bases lying between them. CDR3 DNA sequence: TGTGCCAGCAGCATGTGCTCTAGCTACGAGCAGTACTTC. It codes for CASSMCSSYEQYF.

This clone was found many times. The V call is TRBV12-3 or TRBV12-4, the J call TRBJ1-5; the D gene is possibly TRBD1 (5 bases). The CDR3 extends over 13 amino acids. With 6 bases removed from V and 2 bases from J, the gap between germline ends came to 8 bases. CDR3 amino acids: CASRPTGNQPQHF. In DNA, the CDR3 is TGTGCCAGCAGGCCGACAGGCAATCAGCCCCAGCATTTT.

This clone was recorded many times. The CDR3 is CASSQTGLGEKLFF. CDR3 coding DNA: TGTGCCAGCAGTCAGACAGGGCTTGGCGAAAAACTGTTTTTT. The chain is built from TRBV2 and TRBJ1-4; TRBD1 matches at 7 bases. With 5 bases clipped from V and 8 bases from J, the junction kept 8 bases outside the gene matches. The CDR3 is 14 amino acids. Looked up from germline, CDR1 is SNHLY and CDR2 is FYNNEI.

As concerns this clone: With a much larger clone just one base away, this may be a read error. The chain's CDR3 is CASSQDSLFNYGYTF. In DNA form, the CDR3 reads TGTGCCAGCAGCCAAGACAGCCTTTTTAACTATGGCTACACCTTC. The chain is built from TRBV4-2 and TRBJ1-2; D unclear. Germline V gene data show CDR1 as LGHNA and CDR2 as YNFKEQ. This CDR3 region has 15 residues. V was pared by 0 bases and J by 1 base, with 9 bases between.

This clone was seen repeatedly, ten times or more. The V and J genes are TRBV6-1 and TRBJ2-2; D call uncertain. CDR1 is MNHNS and CDR2 is SASEGT in the germline V gene. The CDR3 length is 16 residues. Deletions cut 2 bases from V and 3 bases from J, with 13 bases between. CDR3 sequence: CASSESPRSDTGELFF. CDR3 sequence (DNA): TGTGCCAGCAGTGAAAGTCCCCGATCGGACACCGGGGAGCTGTTTTTT.

The table lists this clone with many counts. At one end, the junction sequence differs from germline, possibly due to a read error. This rearrangement joins TRBV10-3 to TRBJ1-1; D unresolved. This CDR3 spans 14 amino acids. CDR1 is ENHRY, CDR2 SYGVKD, per germline. CDR3 nucleotide sequence: TGTGCCACCAGTCCAGCCGACGGGAAGACTGAAGCTTTCTTT. Translating gives CATSPADGKTEAFF.

Worth noting for this clone: This sequence may be a read error, since a much larger clone differs from it by one base. The gene calls are TRBV9 and TRBJ2-3; the D call may be TRBD1 or TRBD2 (7 bases each). Trimming left V 4 bases short and J 3 bases short, with 21 bases between. The CDR3 runs to 17 residues. Per germline, CDR1 SGDLS and CDR2 YYNGEE. CDR3 sequence reads: CASSLRQGRTRTDTQYF. The CDR3 DNA follows: TGTGCCAGCAGCTTAAGACAGGGTAGGACTAGAACAGATACGCAGTATTTT. Combining the CDR3 with reference TRBV9 and TRBJ2-3 gives the whole variable domain DSGVTQTPKHLITATGQRVTLRCSPRSGDLSVYWYQQSLDQGLQFLIQYYNGEERAKGNILERFSAQQFPDLHSELNLSSLELGDSALYFCASSLRQGRTRTDTQYFGPGTRLTVL.

This clone showed up just a few times. The gene calls are TRBV28 and TRBJ2-7, with 8 positions matching TRBD2. This CDR3 has 16 residues. Germline values: CDR1 MDHEN, CDR2 SYDVKM. V shed 5 bases and J 3 bases; nucleotides not matched to a gene: 12. The CDR3 DNA reads as TGTGCCAGCAGTCCCTGCGCGAGCGGGGGATGCTACGAGCAGTACTTC. As protein: CASSPCASGGCYEQYF.

This clone has a count of ten or more. This rearrangement joins TRBV7-2 to TRBJ1-5; 9 bases match TRBD1. The V gene's germline CDR1 is SGHTA and CDR2 FQGNSA. V trimming: 2 bases; J trimming: 7 bases; junction bases outside the gene matches: 0. This CDR3 comprises 13 residues. This CDR3 is CASSLTGGQPQHF. The CDR3 nucleotides read TGTGCCAGCAGCTTAACAGGGGGCCAGCCCCAGCATTTT.

Details on this clone: Given a much more abundant clone one base away, this may be a read error. CDR3 nucleotide sequence: TGCAGTGCTAGATTAACAGGGGCCGTATTGGGTTTCACAGATACGCAGTATTTT. It translates to CSARLTGAVLGFTDTQYF. This chain links TRBV20-1 with TRBJ2-3, with 7 bases that match TRBD1. With V trimmed by 2 bases and J by 2 bases, 16 bases remained unmatched. The germline CDR1 and CDR2 sequences are DFQATT and SNEGSKA (reference sequence). The CDR3 spans 18 residues.

This clone has more than one count but fewer than ten. The gene calls are TRBV6-5 and TRBJ2-5, with TRBD1 matching 7 bases. CDR3 length equals 17 residues. In germline, CDR1 is MNHEY, CDR2 SVGAGI. After removal of 2 bases from V and 4 bases from J, the junction contained 13 bases not matched to a gene. The CDR3 loop reads CASSYLGASGGPETQYF. The CDR3 DNA is TGTGCCAGCAGTTACCTTGGGGCCTCAGGGGGACCAGAGACCCAGTACTTC.

This clone was found many times. The same CDR3 arises from other DNA sequences in this sample as well. The chain combines TRBV5-1 with TRBJ1-1, with D possibly TRBD1 on 5 matching bases. CDR3 size: 15 residues. Germline loops: CDR1 SGHRS, CDR2 YFSETQ. With 4 bases removed from V and 4 bases from J, the gap between germline ends came to 17 bases. The CDR3 protein is CASSPPLGGGTEAFF. The CDR3 DNA reads as TGCGCCAGCAGCCCCCCGCTGGGGGGGGGCACTGAAGCTTTCTTT.

The table lists this clone with a count of one. The chain has TRBV11-2 and TRBJ1-1; perhaps TRBD1 as D (6 bases). The CDR3 has 16 amino acids. CDR1 and CDR2 from the germline V gene are SGHAT and FQNNGV. The germline V and J ends were trimmed by 5 bases and 3 bases, with 19 bases remaining between them. CDR3 sequence reads: CASSPRGGTGHTEAFF. The DNA for the CDR3 is TGTGCCAGCAGCCCTAGGGGGGGTACTGGGCACACTGAAGCTTTCTTT.

Concerning this clone itself: Its ends do not fully match the called genes, so a read error is possible. The chain is built from TRBV20-1 and TRBJ1-2; D not certain. Germline CDR1 is DFQATT and CDR2 is SNEGSKA (reference sequence). This CDR3 has 13 amino acids. CDR3 amino acids: CSAPIEWAYCYTF. The CDR3 nucleotides read TGCAGTGCTCCCATAGAGTGGGCCTATTGCTACACCTTC.

This clone was seen at least ten times. The rearrangement joins TRBV11-1 to TRBJ2-5, with 7 bases that match TRBD1. V was clipped by 5 bases and J by 1 base; unmatched bases: 13. The CDR3 spans 17 residues. Germline CDR1 is SGHAT and CDR2 is FQDESV (reference sequence). In DNA, the CDR3 is TGTGCCAGCAGCCAAGGGACAGCCTTTGGGCTCCAAGAGACCCAGTACTTC. Amino acid sequence: CASSQGTAFGLQETQYF.

The chain carries TRBV6-2 or TRBV6-3 and TRBJ2-7; weak D call: TRBD2 (8 bases). The CDR3 spans 18 residues. Germline CDR1 reads MNHEY; CDR2 reads SVGEGT. With 2 bases removed from V and 2 bases from J, the gap between germline ends came to 22 bases. The CDR3 is CASSYTDRARGAPYEQYF. In nucleotides, the CDR3 is TGTGCCAGCAGTTACACCGACAGGGCGCGGGGGGCCCCCTACGAGCAGTACTTC.

This clone has just a few counts. The chain is built from TRBV6-1 and TRBJ2-5; 10 nucleotides align to TRBD1. This CDR3 region has 17 residues. V lost 6 bases and J lost 3; bases outside the gene matches: 13. CDR1 is MNHNS, CDR2 SASEGT, per germline. CDR3 sequence reads: CASSPPTDRGHKETQYF. CDR3 DNA: TGTGCCAGCAGCCCACCCACTGACAGGGGGCATAAAGAGACCCAGTACTTC.

This clone was seen a handful of times. J is TRBJ2-1 and V is TRBV10-3; D is possibly TRBD1 (5 bases). Deletions cut 5 bases from V and 15 bases from J, with 26 bases between. Per the germline V gene, CDR1 is ENHRY and CDR2 is SYGVKD. The CDR3 has 15 amino acids. CDR3 DNA: TGTGCCATCAGTACCTCCTGCGTCCAGGGTATCCCTATGTTCTTC. Encoded protein: CAISTSCVQGIPMFF.

Points on this clone: A junction end diverges from the germline sequence, so it may reflect a read error. The chain is built from TRBV7-3 and TRBJ2-3; 10 nucleotides match TRBD2. This CDR3 is 15 amino acids long. Germline-derived CDR1 and CDR2 are SGHTA and FQGTGA. CDR3 sequence: CASNLAGGSTDTQYF. CDR3 sequence (DNA): TGTGCCAGCAACTTAGCGGGGGGAAGCACAGATACGCAGTATTTT.

At least ten counts were recorded for this clone. Additional DNA sequences in this sample encode the identical CDR3. CDR3: CASSFTPGPVGYTF. The CDR3 DNA follows: TGTGCCAGCAGCTTTACCCCGGGCCCTGTGGGCTACACCTTC. This rearrangement joins TRBV12-3 or TRBV12-4 to TRBJ1-2; D unclear. Trimming stripped 6 bases from V and 8 bases from J, with 19 bases between. The CDR3 covers 14 residues.